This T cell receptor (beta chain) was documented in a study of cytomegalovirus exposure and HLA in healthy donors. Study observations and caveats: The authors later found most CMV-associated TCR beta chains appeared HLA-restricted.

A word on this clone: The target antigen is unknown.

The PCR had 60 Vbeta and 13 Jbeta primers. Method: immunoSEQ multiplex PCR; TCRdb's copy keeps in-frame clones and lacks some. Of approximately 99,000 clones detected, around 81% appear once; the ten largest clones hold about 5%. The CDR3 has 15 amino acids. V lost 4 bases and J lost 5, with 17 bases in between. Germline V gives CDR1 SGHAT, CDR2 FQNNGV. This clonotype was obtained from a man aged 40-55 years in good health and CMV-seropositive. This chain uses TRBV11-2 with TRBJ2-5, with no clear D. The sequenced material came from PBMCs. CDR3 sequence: CASSSLAGRRETQYF. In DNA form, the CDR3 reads TGTGCCAGCAGCTCATTAGCTGGTAGGCGGGAGACCCAGTACTTC.